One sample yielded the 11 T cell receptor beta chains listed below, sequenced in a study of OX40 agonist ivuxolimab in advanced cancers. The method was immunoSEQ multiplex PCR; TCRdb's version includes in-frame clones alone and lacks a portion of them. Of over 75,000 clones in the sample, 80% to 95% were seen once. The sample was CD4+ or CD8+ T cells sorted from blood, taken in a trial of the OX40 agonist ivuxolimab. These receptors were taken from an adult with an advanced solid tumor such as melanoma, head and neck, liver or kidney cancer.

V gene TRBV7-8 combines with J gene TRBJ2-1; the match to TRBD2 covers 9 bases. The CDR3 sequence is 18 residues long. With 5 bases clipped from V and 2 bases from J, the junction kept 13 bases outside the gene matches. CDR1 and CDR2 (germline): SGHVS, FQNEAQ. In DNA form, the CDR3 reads TGTGCCAGCAGCGGGAGGGTTATTAGCGGGAGCCCCTACAATGAGCAGTTCTTC. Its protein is CASSGRVISGSPYNEQFF.

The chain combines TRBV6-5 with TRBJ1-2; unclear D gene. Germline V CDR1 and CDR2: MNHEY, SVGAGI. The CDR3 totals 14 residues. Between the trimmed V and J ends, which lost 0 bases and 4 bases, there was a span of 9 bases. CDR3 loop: CASSYSEGGYGYTF. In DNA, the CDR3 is TGTGCCAGCAGTTACTCGGAGGGCGGCTATGGCTACACCTTC.

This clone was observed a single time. CDR3 protein: CASSKRGAQTEAFF. The CDR3 region has the DNA TGTGCCAGCAGCAAGCGGGGGGCTCAAACTGAAGCTTTCTTT. The V call is TRBV28, the J call TRBJ1-1, with D possibly TRBD1 on 6 matching bases. This CDR3 has 14 amino acids. The V end was cut by 6 bases, the J end by 5 bases, with 16 bases between. Germline values: CDR1 MDHEN, CDR2 SYDVKM. The entire variable domain, with the rest obtained from reference TRBV28 and TRBJ1-1, is as follows: DVKVTQSSRYLVKRTGEKVFLECVQDMDHENMFWYRQDPGLGLRLIYFSYDVKMKEKGDIPEGYSVSREKKERFSLILESASTNQTSMYLCASSKRGAQTEAFFGQGTRLTVV.

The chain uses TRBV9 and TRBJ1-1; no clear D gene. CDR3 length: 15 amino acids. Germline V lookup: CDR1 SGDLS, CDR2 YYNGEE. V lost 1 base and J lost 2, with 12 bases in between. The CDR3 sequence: CASSVLADGNTEAFF. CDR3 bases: TGTGCCAGCAGCGTATTGGCCGACGGAAACACTGAAGCTTTCTTT.

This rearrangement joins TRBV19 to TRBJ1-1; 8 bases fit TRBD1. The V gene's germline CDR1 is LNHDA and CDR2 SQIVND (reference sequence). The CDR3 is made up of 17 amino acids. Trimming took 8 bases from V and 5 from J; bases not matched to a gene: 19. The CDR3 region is CASGSDRGRGTGTEAFF. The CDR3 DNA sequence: TGTGCCAGTGGAAGTGACAGGGGAAGGGGTACGGGGACTGAAGCTTTCTTT.

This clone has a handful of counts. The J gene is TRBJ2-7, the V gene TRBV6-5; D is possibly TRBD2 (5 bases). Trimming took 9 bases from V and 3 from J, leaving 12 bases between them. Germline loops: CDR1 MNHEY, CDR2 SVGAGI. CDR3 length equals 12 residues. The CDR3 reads CASGLSLYEQYF. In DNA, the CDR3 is TGTGCCAGTGGACTTTCCCTCTACGAGCAGTACTTC.

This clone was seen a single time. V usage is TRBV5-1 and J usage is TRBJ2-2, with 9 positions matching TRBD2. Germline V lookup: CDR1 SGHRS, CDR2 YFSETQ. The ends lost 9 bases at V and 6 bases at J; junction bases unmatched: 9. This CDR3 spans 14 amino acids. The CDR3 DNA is TGCGCCACTAGGGCGGGACTAGCTCCCGGGGAGCTGTTTTTT. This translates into CATRAGLAPGELFF.

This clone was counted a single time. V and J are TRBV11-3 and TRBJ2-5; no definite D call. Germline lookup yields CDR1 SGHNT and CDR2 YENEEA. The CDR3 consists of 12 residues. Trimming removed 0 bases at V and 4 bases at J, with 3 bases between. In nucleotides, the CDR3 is TGTGCCAGCAGCTTAGACAGAGAGACCCAGTACTTC. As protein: CASSLDRETQYF.

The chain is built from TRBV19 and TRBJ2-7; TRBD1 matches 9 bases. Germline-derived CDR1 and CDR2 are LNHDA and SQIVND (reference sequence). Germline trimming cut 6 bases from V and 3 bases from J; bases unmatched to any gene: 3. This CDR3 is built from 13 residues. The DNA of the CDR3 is TGTGCCAGTAGCCGGGACAGGGACTACGAGCAGTACTTC. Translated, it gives CASSRDRDYEQYF.

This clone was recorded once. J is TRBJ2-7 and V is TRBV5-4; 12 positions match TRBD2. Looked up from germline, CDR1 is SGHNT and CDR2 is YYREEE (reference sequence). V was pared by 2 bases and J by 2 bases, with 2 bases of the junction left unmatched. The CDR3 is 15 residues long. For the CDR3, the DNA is TGTGCCAGCAGCTTATCTAGCGGGAGGGCCTACGAGCAGTACTTC. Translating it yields CASSLSSGRAYEQYF.

CDR3 loop: CASSPSPGSNYGYTF. Written as DNA, the CDR3 is TGTGCCAGCAGCCCATCACCAGGGTCTAACTATGGCTACACCTTC. V usage is TRBV4-2 and J usage is TRBJ1-2; tentatively, D is TRBD1 (5 bases). The germline gives CDR1 LGHNA, CDR2 YNFKEQ. Trimming took off 4 bases at V and 0 bases at J, with 12 bases between the two ends. The CDR3 runs 15 residues.